The source of this TCR beta chain is a study of cytomegalovirus exposure and HLA in healthy donors (dated by TCRdb to between 2016 and 2019). Notes on the research overall: An earlier analysis of around 600 of the donors reported about 250 Gb of sequence data and some 100 million unique TCR beta sequences from 150 million to 200 million T cells. Approximately 330 gigabases of sequencing data and about 92 million unique TCR sequences made up an early release that covered around 640 HLA-typed donors. Of the roughly 390 genotyped donors, approximately 83% fell in the genetic ancestry cluster associated with self-reported Caucasian donors. The study was designed to test whether signatures of past pathogen exposure could be identified by cataloging public T cell receptors. Using immunosequencing, the study profiled T cell repertoires from about 650 subjects and related those repertoires to cytomegalovirus serostatus. Besides the first cohort of around 700 subjects, a separate validation cohort made up of 120 or so different subjects was used. The study combined high-throughput TCR immunosequencing, statistical association of individual TCRs with disease status, and machine learning to predict cytomegalovirus infection status. In a later analysis, previously published TCR beta repertoires from 550 to 750 donors were re-analyzed and high-resolution HLA genotyping was added so that TCR occurrence patterns could be studied. The later analysis used no new phenotypic data to find candidate immune exposures, relying instead on TCR beta sequences and their occurrence across donors. In an earlier analysis of 587 of the donors, high-throughput TCR beta sequencing was used to judge whether each TCR beta V gene segment behaved as functional or pseudogenic. Donor age, sex, ethnicity and CMV serostatus were compiled alongside the repertoire data. In a later genetic analysis, genome-wide SNP genotypes for about three fifths of the roughly 670 donors were used, and that subset was treated as a discovery cohort. Every discovery cohort repertoire had been produced on one sequencing platform. HLA typing included class I and class II loci at four-digit resolution. The number of donors typed differed by locus, with 629-630 for A, B, C, DRB1 and DQB1, about 500 for DQA1, 600 to 610 for DPA1, and 450 to 480 for DPB1. A few DR-DQ haplotypes were treated as single units for association and clustering because of strong linkage in the cohort. On average, roughly 200,000 unique TCR beta nucleotide sequences were sequenced per donor among fewer than 500 genotyped donors of the cohort, with about 17% of those sequences being non-productive.

This clone was picked up one time. What this receptor recognizes is not known. No much larger clonotype is one base removed from it; base qualities were not supplied. The cohort was made up of about 610 healthy bone marrow donors. Cohort members were all nominally healthy when sampled, although unrecorded immune exposures were likely present. The donor tested CMV seronegative and was one of the 352 seronegative cohort members. A peripheral blood sample was collected from each donor, and TCR beta sequencing was performed on peripheral blood mononuclear cells. Genomic DNA was extracted from the blood cell samples with the Qiagen DNeasy Blood Extraction Kit. Cut back by 4 bases and 7 bases, the V and J ends lie 8 bases apart. CDR1 and CDR2 (MNHEY, SVGAGI) derive from the germline V gene. From the cysteine up to the phenylalanine, the CDR3 has a length of 13 residues. The kept DNA is CDR3 alone, 39 bases in frame from the first base.

Study-level results and caveats: For the cohort, immune exposure information was limited to CMV serostatus. A few of the identified cytomegalovirus-associated TCR beta chains were confirmed in vitro to be specific for cytomegalovirus antigens. Most TCR sequences were observed very rarely across donors, whereas some public TCRs were present in many individuals. Because counts were too low, about 18 rarely observed V segments, including chromosome 9 orphons, were left out of the earlier analysis of roughly 600 of the donors. According to a later genetic analysis, donors in an Asian-associated ancestry cluster had fewer N-insertions in productive TCRs than the approximately 630-donor mean. A later analysis found that TCR association rates varied across HLA loci, with DRB1 alleles showing the most associated TCRs and HLA-C alleles the fewest. Some IMGT-functional V segments, including TRBV6-2 and TRBV6-3, could not be told apart with the 87-base-pair reads, so those segments were excluded. Because some donors lacked HLA typing at each locus, the association tests relied only on the typed subset. The classifier was reported to diagnose cytomegalovirus status with high specificity and sensitivity in both the original cohort and the validation cohort. In a later analysis, more than 15,000 TCR beta sequences were associated with specific HLA alleles at a false discovery rate of 0.05. The presence/absence analyses assumed that sequencing depth was roughly uniform across donors, and that assumption may not be true. In the study, some 160 TCR beta chains were listed as associated with cytomegalovirus. A later analysis reported that several top co-occurrence clusters appeared linked to parvovirus B19, influenza, CMV and Epstein-Barr virus. Only TCR beta chains were sequenced in this cohort, and the absence of alpha or paired-chain data limited detectable features. A later analysis found that HLA-associated TCR beta chains were more clonally expanded and had lower generation probabilities than equally common non-associated chains. According to the authors, the approach could potentially be generalized to other disease states and immunological phenotypes. A further reported finding was that TCR beta sequences accurately predicted the HLA-A and HLA-B alleles for most subjects in the first cohort. Correlated functional status among segregating V segments might reflect linkage disequilibrium, but an unknown experimental factor could not be ruled out. V-gene and J-gene trimming of TCR beta chains was associated with a missense DCLRE1C variant in a later genetic analysis, and the association was replicated in an independent cohort. In an earlier analysis of around 500 of the donors, most TCR beta V segments appeared in productive rearrangements about 87% or about 30% of the time, broadly matching IMGT annotations. Assigning TCR associations to individual alleles was difficult when HLA alleles, especially DR and DQ, strongly co-occurred. A cluster of highly shared sequence variants was judged likely to represent a technical artifact of the sequencing pipeline. In a later analysis, most CMV-associated TCR beta chains were found to appear HLA-restricted, with HLA associations seemingly driven largely by CMV exposure.

The library was prepared using the immunoSEQ multiplex PCR assay. The multiplex PCR relied on a mix of 60 forward primers for TCR Vbeta segments and 13 reverse primers for TCR Jbeta segments. The CDR3 region of rearranged TCR beta genes was amplified from genomic DNA with a multiplex PCR assay. The Illumina HiSeq System was used to sequence the amplified TCR beta libraries as 87-base-pair reads. Per the source publication's procedure: A later analysis counted about 80 million unique TCR beta chains across the 600 to 850 repertoires, and roughly 10 million of these chains were shared by at least two donors. To remove PCR and sequencing errors, raw reads were error-corrected and collapsed into unique sequences using a nearest-neighbor algorithm that merged closely related sequences. Alignment of CDR3 sequences to IMGT reference sequences was used to assign V, D and J gene segments. For a sequence to be retained, a match of at least six nucleotides to both a V gene segment and a J gene segment was required. A rearrangement was called productive if the CDR3 had no stop codons and remained in frame with V and J, and every other rearrangement was called non-productive. Following IMGT convention, CDR3 was defined as the stretch from the second conserved V-encoded cysteine up to the conserved J-encoded phenylalanine. The earlier analysis of roughly 590 of the donors excluded any sequence lacking an unambiguous match to a single V gene segment. An earlier analysis of 500 to 700 of the donors classified V segments as functional when productive rearrangements were above 56.7% and as segregating when the standard deviation between donors was above 5%. A statistical classification framework was developed to diagnose cytomegalovirus status using the catalog of TCR beta chain sequences. In a later analysis, TCR nucleotide sequences were compared against IMGT/GENE-DB human TR gene sequences so that V and J genes could be assigned. The TCRdist pipeline was used in a later analysis to assign CDR3 sequences and most-parsimonious VDJ recombination scenarios. In a later analysis, every TCR beta chain was defined by the combination of its CDR3 amino acid sequence and its V-gene family, and reads without a unique V-gene family were dropped. As a way to deal with suspected cross-contamination and a sequencing artifact, a later analysis dropped 592 nucleotide sequences that were highly shared and had low generation probability. A later analysis calculated a clonal expansion index for each public chain from normalized within-repertoire ranks of inferred template counts. A later analysis computed generation probabilities with a VDJ recombination model fitted to out-of-frame rearrangements, and checked the results against IGoR. In a later analysis, TCR-TCR, TCR-HLA and TCR-CMV co-occurrence was scored with hypergeometric tests, and a repertoire-size bias correction was applied to TCR pairs. False discovery rates were estimated in a later analysis by permuting HLA or CMV assignments 20 times. A later analysis grouped co-occurring TCRs with DBSCAN, adding TCRdist sequence similarity when clustering within HLA-allele-positive subsets. For co-occurrence clustering, repertoires with fewer than 30,000 or more than 120,000 public chains were excluded, along with roughly 5 repertoires with anomalous nucleotide sharing. This is the immuneACCESS table as TCRdb keeps it, with only in-frame sequences that have V and J called. A part of the clones is gone; compared with another copy, unresolved V genes explain less than half, and the rest is unexplained. That table supplies the V and J calls and clone size; D and trimming were determined from the DNA. The sample profile shows about 110,000 clones; roughly 73% of them were found once. Approximately 0.9% of the sample is taken by the ten largest.

This TCR came from a woman in her 30s in good health and CMV-seronegative. The rearrangement joined TRBV6-5 to TRBJ1-6; the D gene is perhaps TRBD1, on 5 matching bases. Sequencing input: PBMCs. The nucleotide sequence reads TGTGCCAGCAGTTGGGGCCCCAATTCACCCCTCCACTTT. It codes for CASSWGPNSPLHF.